This T cell receptor (beta chain) originates from a study of cytomegalovirus exposure and HLA in healthy donors. The study, taken as a whole, reports: Later analysis showed most CMV-associated TCR beta chains appearing HLA-restricted.

Of note for this clone: Its antigen is still unknown.

The PCR ran on 60 Vbeta and 13 Jbeta primers. TCRdb's copy holds only in-frame clones and misses some; the assay was immunoSEQ multiplex PCR. The repertoire includes 150,000 to 200,000 clones, over 70% of them detected once, and just under 3% sits in the top ten. The CDR3 is 15 amino acids. Between the trimmed V and J ends, which lost 4 bases and 3 bases, there was a span of 13 bases. Germline CDR1 reads SGDLS; CDR2 reads YYNGEE. The chain recombines TRBV9 with TRBJ1-4; D unresolved. The source is a woman aged 50 to 60 in good health and CMV-seropositive. Source material: PBMCs. The CDR3 nucleotides are TGTGCCAGCAGCACCCGGGGAGCCGCTAATGAAAAACTGTTTTTT. Protein sequence: CASSTRGAANEKLFF.